The 32 T cell receptor beta chains in this list originate from one sample, sequenced in a study of radiotherapy plus CTLA-4 blockade in lung cancer. Sequencing was performed with immunoSEQ multiplex PCR; in TCRdb, only in-frame clones are kept and a portion is missing. The sample has more than 12,000 clones, 55% to 80% seen once. The material was peripheral blood, obtained from a patient treated with radiotherapy plus ipilimumab. The receptor set was obtained from a human donor with non-small cell lung cancer whose response to radiotherapy plus ipilimumab could not be evaluated.

This clone was observed a handful of times. The rearrangement uses TRBV4-1 and TRBJ1-2; D ambiguous. The germline V gene encodes CDR1 MGHRA and CDR2 YSYEKL. The V end lost 0 bases, the J end lost 1 base, and 6 bases lay between the germline ends. The CDR3 consists of 14 residues. CDR3 in DNA: TGCGCCAGCAGCCAAGATTTCGGTAACTATGGCTACACCTTC. It yields the protein CASSQDFGNYGYTF.

The V gene is TRBV2, the J gene TRBJ1-4, with no clear D. V lost 8 bases, J lost 4 bases, and 11 bases lay in between. The CDR3 runs 13 residues. Germline V lookup: CDR1 SNHLY, CDR2 FYNNEI. The CDR3 region has the DNA TGTGCCAGCGCCAGACTGCGTAATGAAAAACTGTTTTTT. This sequence encodes CASARLRNEKLFF.

The chain recombines TRBV12-5 with TRBJ2-1, with 10 bases that match TRBD1. Germline lookup yields CDR1 LGHNT and CDR2 FRNRAP. V shed 1 base, J shed 5 bases, and the junction held 5 bases outside the gene matches. The CDR3 is 16 amino acids. The CDR3 DNA follows: TGTGCTAGTGGTTTGGGAACCGGGACAGGGGACAATGAGCAGTTCTTC. Protein sequence: CASGLGTGTGDNEQFF.

This chain uses TRBV29-1 with TRBJ1-1; D gene ambiguous. Germline CDR1 SQVTM, CDR2 ANQGSEA. V was trimmed by 2 bases and J by 6 bases, leaving 7 bases between them. The CDR3 has 11 amino acids. CDR3 nucleotides: TGCAGCGTTGAACTTACAGCTGAAGCTTTCTTT. Its translation is CSVELTAEAFF.

V and J are TRBV5-1 and TRBJ2-3, with a tentative D call TRBD1 (6 bases). Germline CDR1 is SGHRS and CDR2 is YFSETQ. The CDR3 has 15 residues. The ends were cut back, 3 bases at V and 0 bases at J, with 11 bases in the middle. CDR3: CASSSTGPSTDTQYF. CDR3 DNA sequence: TGCGCCAGCAGCTCCACAGGGCCGAGCACAGATACGCAGTATTTT.

V is TRBV7-7 and J is TRBJ2-1, with D possibly being TRBD1 (6 bases). Germline loops: CDR1 SSHAT, CDR2 FNYEAQ (reference sequence). V lost 4 bases, J lost 6 bases, and 10 bases lay in between. The CDR3 sequence is 13 residues long. CDR3 coding DNA: TGTGCCAGCAGCTCTGGCAGGGGCAATGAGCAGTTCTTC. This translates into CASSSGRGNEQFF. The variable domain in full, with the rest retrieved from reference TRBV7-7 and TRBJ2-1, is GAGVSQSPRYKVTKRGQDVTLRCDPISSHATLYWYQQALGQGPEFLTYFNYEAQPDKSGLPSDRFSAERPEGSISTLTIQRTEQRDSAMYRCASSSGRGNEQFFGPGTRLTVL.

The chain couples TRBV7-2 to TRBJ2-5; 8 nucleotides line up with TRBD2. The CDR3 contains 15 residues. J was trimmed by 5 bases and V by 3 bases; bases with no gene match: 8. Germline CDR1 is SGHTA and CDR2 is FQGNSA. CDR3 nucleotides: TGTGCCAGCAGCTTTGGCGGGGGGATGCGGGAGACCCAGTACTTC. Protein sequence: CASSFGGGMRETQYF.

The rearrangement uses TRBV11-2 and TRBJ2-7, with 7 bases matching TRBD1. The CDR3 is 13 amino acids. With 5 bases clipped from V and 3 bases from J, the junction kept 4 bases outside the gene matches. Germline lookup yields CDR1 SGHAT and CDR2 FQNNGV. The CDR3 sequence is CASSRDRDYEQYV. The DNA of the CDR3 is TGTGCCAGCAGCCGGGACAGAGACTACGAGCAGTACGTC.

The genes are TRBV5-5 and TRBJ2-3, with 9 positions matching TRBD1. Germline CDR1 and CDR2: SGHKS and YYEKEE (reference sequence). The CDR3 sequence is 15 residues long. With 4 bases clipped from V and 2 bases from J, the junction kept 5 bases outside the gene matches. The CDR3 bases are TGTGCCAGCAGCCCCGGGACAGGGATCACAGATACGCAGTATTTT. Translation: CASSPGTGITDTQYF.

The table lists this clone with a few counts. The J gene is TRBJ2-5, the V gene TRBV9, with 9 positions matching TRBD2. V was pared by 4 bases and J by 1 base, with 5 bases of the junction left unmatched. The CDR3 runs to 15 residues. The V gene's germline CDR1 is SGDLS and CDR2 YYNGEE. In DNA form, the CDR3 reads TGTGCCAGCAGCATCCTTAGCGGGGGCCAAGAGACCCAGTACTTC. Translated, it gives CASSILSGGQETQYF.

J is TRBJ2-7 and V is TRBV7-9, with a tentative D call TRBD1 (6 bases). Trimming took off 1 base at V and 0 bases at J, with 13 bases between the two ends. This CDR3 contains 16 residues. The germline CDR1 and CDR2 sequences are SEHNR and FQNEAQ (reference sequence). The CDR3 DNA follows: TGTGCCAGCAGCTTAGGAAGTGGGGGCCGCTCCTACGAGCAGTACTTC. Protein sequence: CASSLGSGGRSYEQYF. Full variable domain (rest looked up from reference TRBV7-9 and TRBJ2-7): DTGVSQNPRHKITKRGQNVTFRCDPISEHNRLYWYRQTLGQGPEFLTYFQNEAQLEKSRLLSDRFSAERPKGSFSTLEIQRTEQGDSAMYLCASSLGSGGRSYEQYFGPGTRLTVT.

The J gene is TRBJ2-2, the V gene TRBV20-1; the D is unclear. This CDR3 comprises 11 residues. From germline, CDR1 is DFQATT and CDR2 SNEGSKA (reference sequence). The ends were cut back, 1 base at V and 5 bases at J, with 2 bases in the middle. The CDR3 spells CSARVTGELFF. In DNA form, the CDR3 reads TGCAGTGCTAGAGTAACCGGGGAGCTGTTTTTT.

As concerns this clone: The same CDR3 also results from other DNA sequences found in this sample. The chain is built from TRBV27 and TRBJ2-5; TRBD1 agrees at 9 bases. Germline V CDR1 and CDR2: MNHEY, SMNVEV (reference sequence). There are 14 residues in the CDR3. V lost 3 bases, J lost 4 bases, and 3 bases stayed unmatched. The CDR3, as DNA: TGTGCCAGCAGTTTCCGGGACAGGGTAGAGACCCAGTACTTC. Translation: CASSFRDRVETQYF.

The rearrangement uses TRBV11-2 and TRBJ2-2; possible D gene TRBD2, 6 bases. Trimming shortened V by 1 base and J by 5 bases, and 8 bases separated the two germline ends. This CDR3 is built from 14 residues. CDR1 SGHAT and CDR2 FQNNGV come from the germline V gene. As DNA, the CDR3 is TGTGCCAGCAGCTTAGGGGGAGGTACCGGGGAGCTGTTTTTT. Its protein is CASSLGGGTGELFF.

V is TRBV7-3 and J is TRBJ2-2; the D gene is possibly TRBD2 (6 bases). Germline CDR1 reads SGHTA; CDR2 reads FQGTGA. Trimming removed 5 bases at V and 3 bases at J, with 7 bases between. The CDR3 extends over 13 amino acids. Here the CDR3 reads CASSPGDTGELFF. The CDR3, as DNA: TGTGCCAGCAGCCCGGGGGACACCGGGGAGCTGTTTTTT. Variable domain in full (rest from reference TRBV7-3 and TRBJ2-2): GAGVSQTPSNKVTEKGKYVELRCDPISGHTALYWYRQSLGQGPEFLIYFQGTGAADDSGLPNDRFFAVRPEGSVSTLKIQRTERGDSAVYLCASSPGDTGELFFGEGSRLTVL.

This clone showed up just a few times. The gene calls are TRBV6-9 and TRBJ1-5; D is possibly TRBD1 (5 bases). The CDR3 covers 13 residues. CDR1 is MNHGY and CDR2 is SVAAGI in the germline V gene. Trimming pared 6 bases from V and 10 bases from J, leaving 16 bases between. The CDR3 spells CASSIQESQPQHF. CDR3 nucleotides: TGTGCCAGCAGCATACAGGAATCTCAACCCCAGCATTTT.

The chain joins TRBV4-3 to TRBJ1-5; a weak D match, TRBD1 (6 bases). This CDR3 spans 15 amino acids. Germline values: CDR1 LGHNA, CDR2 YSLEER. V was trimmed by 2 bases and J by 0 bases, leaving 8 bases between them. The CDR3 sequence: CASSQHRVSNQPQHF. DNA for the CDR3: TGCGCCAGCAGCCAACACAGGGTTAGCAATCAGCCCCAGCATTTT.

The rearrangement links TRBV6-1 to TRBJ2-1; D is unresolved. Germline-derived CDR1 and CDR2 are MNHNS and SASEGT. The CDR3 spans 13 residues. V dropped 2 bases and J dropped 0 bases, with 2 bases sitting between them. The CDR3 DNA reads TGTGCCAGCAGTGAATACTCCTACAATGAGCAGTTCTTC. It codes for CASSEYSYNEQFF.

The rearrangement uses TRBV18 and TRBJ1-2; TRBD1 matches at 7 bases. V was pared by 2 bases and J by 2 bases, with 14 bases of the junction left unmatched. CDR3 length: 18 residues. Germline loops: CDR1 KGHSH, CDR2 LQKENI. CDR3 DNA: TGTGCCAGCTCACCAACGGCATCTTTATTAGGGGGCAACTATGGCTACACCTTC. Its translation is CASSPTASLLGGNYGYTF.

This clone has just a few counts. The rearrangement links TRBV25-1 to TRBJ2-2, with TRBD1 matching over 8 bases. The CDR3 extends over 14 amino acids. CDR1 MGHDK and CDR2 SYGVNS come from the germline V gene. J gave up 3 bases and V 3 bases, and 0 bases lay outside the gene matches. The DNA for the CDR3 is TGTGCCAGCAGTGAGGACAGGGACACCGGGGAGCTGTTTTTT. Protein sequence: CASSEDRDTGELFF.

The J gene is TRBJ2-1, the V gene TRBV5-1, with 9 bases identical to TRBD2. The CDR3 is 16 amino acids. The ends lost 2 bases at V and 0 bases at J; junction bases unmatched: 3. In germline, CDR1 is SGHRS, CDR2 YFSETQ. Here the CDR3 reads CASSFLAGSSYNEQFF. The CDR3 bases are TGCGCCAGCAGCTTTCTAGCGGGGAGCTCCTACAATGAGCAGTTCTTC.

This chain uses TRBV5-1 with TRBJ1-1, with 8 bases aligning to TRBD1. The germline CDR1 and CDR2 sequences are SGHRS and YFSETQ. The CDR3 contains 14 residues. With V trimmed by 6 bases and J by 6 bases, 10 bases remained unmatched. CDR3 DNA sequence: TGCGCCAGCACCCCAGGACAGGGTGGAGCTGAAGCTTTCTTT. This codes for CASTPGQGGAEAFF.

This chain uses TRBV5-1 with TRBJ1-4; TRBD1 might be the D (6 bases). The CDR3 length is 14 residues. CDR1 is SGHRS, CDR2 YFSETQ, per germline. V gave up 4 bases and J gave up 8 bases, with 15 bases separating them. CDR3 protein: CASSLGGVEEKLFF. The CDR3 nucleotides read TGCGCCAGCAGCCTAGGGGGTGTCGAGGAAAAACTGTTTTTT.

This chain joins TRBV5-4 and TRBJ1-2; 10 nucleotides line up with TRBD1. Germline V gives CDR1 SGHNT, CDR2 YYREEE (reference sequence). The CDR3 runs to 13 residues. The junction had 7 bases not matched to a gene; V was cut back by 4 bases and J by 10 bases. The CDR3, as DNA: TGTGCCAGCAGCCGGACAGGGGGAAGCTTCTACACCTTC. Encoded protein: CASSRTGGSFYTF.

The chain carries TRBV6-1 and TRBJ2-7; 7 bases agree with TRBD1. The CDR3 contains 11 residues. In germline, CDR1 is MNHNS, CDR2 SASEGT. V lost 7 bases to trimming and J lost 6 bases; unmatched junction nucleotides: 3. The CDR3 here is CASTGQFEQYF. CDR3 bases: TGTGCCAGCACGGGACAGTTCGAGCAGTACTTC.

The rearrangement joins TRBV5-6 to TRBJ1-4; 9 bases are a match to TRBD1. This CDR3 comprises 14 residues. After removal of 4 bases from V and 8 bases from J, the junction contained 6 bases not matched to a gene. CDR1 is SGHDT, CDR2 YYEEEE, per germline. CDR3 protein: CASSLGTGREKLFF. CDR3 DNA: TGTGCCAGCAGCCTCGGGACAGGGCGGGAAAAACTGTTTTTT.

This chain links TRBV4-2 with TRBJ2-5, with D perhaps TRBD1 (6 bases). The CDR3 runs 14 residues. The germline V gene encodes CDR1 LGHNA and CDR2 YNFKEQ. V lost 2 bases and J lost 2, with 9 bases in between. This chain's CDR3 is CASSQQDRQETQYF. The CDR3 nucleotides read TGTGCCAGCAGCCAACAGGACAGACAAGAGACCCAGTACTTC.

About this clone: Relative to the germline gene, one junction end is altered; a read error may explain this. This rearrangement joins TRBV29-1 to TRBJ1-1, with a possible D match to TRBD1 (6 bases). The CDR3 is made up of 12 amino acids. Per the germline V gene, CDR1 is SQVTM and CDR2 is ANQGSEA. The CDR3 sequence is CSVRGPNIEAFF. As DNA, the CDR3 is TGCAGCGTCAGGGGCCCCAACATTGAAGCTTTCTTT.

This clone is labeled medium-sized. The CDR3 region is CASSIRQDTGELFF. The DNA for the CDR3 is TGTGCCAGCAGTATTAGGCAGGACACCGGGGAGCTGTTTTTT. The chain uses TRBV7-8 and TRBJ2-2, with D unresolved. From germline, CDR1 is SGHVS and CDR2 FQNEAQ. The length of the CDR3 is 14 residues. The V end was cut by 6 bases, the J end by 3 bases, with 11 bases between. The complete variable domain, with remaining parts taken from reference TRBV7-8 and TRBJ2-2, reads GAGVSQSPRYKVAKRGQDVALRCDPISGHVSLFWYQQALGQGPEFLTYFQNEAQLDKSGLPSDRFFAERPEGSVSTLKIQRTQQEDSAVYLCASSIRQDTGELFFGEGSRLTVL.

The chain carries TRBV9 and TRBJ1-1; D is undetermined. CDR3 size: 15 residues. Germline CDR1 reads SGDLS; CDR2 reads YYNGEE. With 0 bases removed from V and 2 bases from J, the gap between germline ends came to 11 bases. The CDR3 region has the DNA TGTGCCAGCAGCGTAGGGCCGGAGCTCAACACTGAAGCTTTCTTT. Amino acid sequence: CASSVGPELNTEAFF.

V and J are TRBV30 and TRBJ1-3; perhaps TRBD1 as D (5 bases). There are 15 residues in the CDR3. Germline loops: CDR1 GTSNPN, CDR2 SVGIG (reference sequence). V was clipped by 1 base and J by 0 bases, with 10 bases between them. The DNA of the CDR3 is TGTGCCTGGAGTGGCAGGGTAACCTCTGGAAACACCATATATTTT. It codes for CAWSGRVTSGNTIYF.

This chain joins TRBV7-2 and TRBJ2-1, with D possibly TRBD2 on 7 matching bases. This CDR3 is 19 amino acids long. Germline CDR1 is SGHTA and CDR2 is FQGNSA. V was clipped by 1 base and J by 0 bases, with 19 bases between them. The DNA for the CDR3 is TGTGCCAGCAGCTTAGGTGGGGGGGGGCGTCCGAGCTCCTACAATGAGCAGTTCTTC. Its translation is CASSLGGGGRPSSYNEQFF.